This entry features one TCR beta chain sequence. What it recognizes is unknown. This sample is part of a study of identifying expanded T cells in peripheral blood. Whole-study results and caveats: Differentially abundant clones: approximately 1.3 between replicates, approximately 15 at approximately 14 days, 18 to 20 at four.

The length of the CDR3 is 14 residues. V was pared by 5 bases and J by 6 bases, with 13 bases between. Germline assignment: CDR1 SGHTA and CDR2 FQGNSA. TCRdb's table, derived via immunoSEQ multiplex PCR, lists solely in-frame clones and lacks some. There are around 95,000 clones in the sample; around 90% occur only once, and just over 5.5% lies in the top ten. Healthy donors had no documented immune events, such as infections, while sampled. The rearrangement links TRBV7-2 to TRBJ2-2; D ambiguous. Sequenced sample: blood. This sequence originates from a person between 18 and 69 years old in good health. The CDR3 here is CASSPWGTAGELFF. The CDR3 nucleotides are TGTGCCAGCAGCCCCTGGGGTACGGCCGGGGAGCTGTTTTTT.